The next 23 T cell receptor beta chains were all read from a single sample in a study of blood T cell repertoires in COVID-19. The method was immunoSEQ multiplex PCR; TCRdb's version includes in-frame clones alone and lacks a portion of them. This sample carries 200,000 to 250,000 clones, approximately 90% of them seen once, and the ten largest clones take around 2.7%. Sequencing was done on a sample of PBMCs or T cells enriched from blood (not recorded which). Source of these receptors: a woman aged 30 to 39 who had recovered from COVID-19.

The V call is TRBV6-4, the J call TRBJ2-3; 7 nucleotides match TRBD1. V was pared by 6 bases and J by 1 base, with 7 bases of the junction left unmatched. The CDR3 extends over 15 amino acids. In germline, CDR1 is MRHNA, CDR2 SNTAGT. CDR3 in DNA: TGTGCCAGCAGCCGAACAGGGGATGGCACAGATACGCAGTATTTT. As protein: CASSRTGDGTDTQYF.

The V gene is TRBV7-3, the J gene TRBJ2-1; 10 bases match TRBD1. V gave up 5 bases and J gave up 6 bases; unmatched junction bases: 7. The CDR3 spans 15 residues. Germline V gene lookup returns CDR1 SGHTA and CDR2 FQGTGA. The CDR3 reads CASSATGTGVNEQFF. The CDR3, as DNA: TGTGCCAGCAGCGCGACCGGGACAGGGGTCAATGAGCAGTTCTTC.

V and J are TRBV11-2 and TRBJ1-2; maybe TRBD1 (6 bases). V was cut by 5 bases and J by 4 bases, with 14 bases left in between. Germline CDR1 and CDR2: SGHAT and FQNNGV. This CDR3 has 14 residues. CDR3 residues: CASSNLDSGYGYTF. The CDR3 region has the DNA TGTGCCAGCAGCAACTTGGACAGTGGCTATGGCTACACCTTC.

This clone was recorded only once. The chain recombines TRBV7-7 with TRBJ2-5; unclear D gene. V lost 5 bases, J lost 1 base, and 17 bases lay in between. The CDR3 spans 16 residues. CDR1 is SSHAT, CDR2 FNYEAQ, per germline (reference sequence). CDR3 region: CASSPSSGAVQETQYF. CDR3 coding DNA: TGTGCCAGCAGCCCCAGCTCTGGTGCGGTCCAAGAGACCCAGTACTTC.

The genes are TRBV27 and TRBJ2-7, with D maybe TRBD2 (6 bases). The CDR3 covers 16 residues. Per the germline V gene, CDR1 is MNHEY and CDR2 is SMNVEV (reference sequence). Trimming cost V 4 bases and J 0 bases, with 16 bases left between them. In DNA, the CDR3 is TGTGCCAGCAGTTACTCATCAGGGACTCTCTCCTACGAGCAGTACTTC. This translates into CASSYSSGTLSYEQYF.

The sample holds a few counts of this clone. The chain uses TRBV7-8 and TRBJ2-7; D may be TRBD1 (6 bases). Trimming pared 6 bases from V and 6 bases from J, leaving 18 bases between. Germline V CDR1 and CDR2: SGHVS, FQNEAQ. CDR3 length: 14 amino acids. The DNA of the CDR3 is TGTGCCAGCAGTTTACGGACAGAACTGGGCGAGCAGTACTTC. Its protein is CASSLRTELGEQYF.

The chain has TRBV9 and TRBJ1-4; D is undetermined. The CDR3 is made up of 15 amino acids. V was cut by 0 bases and J by 7 bases, with 13 bases left in between. The germline CDR1 and CDR2 sequences are SGDLS and YYNGEE. CDR3 loop: CASSVGDFVGEKLFF. CDR3 sequence (DNA): TGTGCCAGCAGCGTAGGAGACTTCGTTGGTGAAAAACTGTTTTTT.

This sequence joins TRBV20-1 and TRBJ1-1, with 8 bases aligning to TRBD1. CDR3 size: 11 residues. V trimming: 5 bases; J trimming: 6 bases; junction bases outside the gene matches: 2. Per the germline V gene, CDR1 is DFQATT and CDR2 is SNEGSKA (reference sequence). The CDR3 nucleotides read TGCAGTGCTGACAGGGGCCCTGAAGCTTTCTTT. It is translated as CSADRGPEAFF.

The chain employs TRBV7-3 and TRBJ1-1, with D perhaps matching TRBD1 (5 bases). The CDR3 totals 13 residues. Germline-derived CDR1 and CDR2 are SGHTA and FQGTGA. The V gene lost 6 bases and the J gene lost 8 bases, with 16 bases spanning the gap. CDR3 bases: TGTGCCAGCAGTTTTAGACCCTCAGGGGAAGCTTTCTTT. This encodes CASSFRPSGEAFF. Full variable domain (missing parts from reference TRBV7-3 and TRBJ1-1): GAGVSQTPSNKVTEKGKYVELRCDPISGHTALYWYRQSLGQGPEFLIYFQGTGAADDSGLPNDRFFAVRPEGSVSTLKIQRTERGDSAVYLCASSFRPSGEAFFGQGTRLTVV.

The chain carries TRBV19 and TRBJ2-1; the D gene is possibly TRBD1 (5 bases). V shed 6 bases and J shed 6 bases, with 9 bases lying between them. CDR3 length equals 12 residues. Per the germline V gene, CDR1 is LNHDA and CDR2 is SQIVND (reference sequence). CDR3 nucleotide sequence: TGTGCCAGTAGAGGACAAGTCAATGAGCAGTTCTTC. It is translated as CASRGQVNEQFF.

V and J are TRBV7-8 and TRBJ2-7; TRBD2 aligns across 11 bases. This CDR3 is 16 amino acids long. V was pared by 5 bases and J by 0 bases, with 6 bases of the junction left unmatched. Germline V gives CDR1 SGHVS, CDR2 FQNEAQ. This CDR3 is CASSITSGGASYEQYF. The CDR3 DNA sequence: TGTGCCAGCAGCATAACTAGCGGGGGCGCCTCCTACGAGCAGTACTTC.

V gene TRBV10-3 combines with J gene TRBJ2-5; 10 bases match TRBD1. V was clipped by 4 bases and J by 5 bases; unmatched bases: 7. The germline gives CDR1 ENHRY, CDR2 SYGVKD. This CDR3 spans 15 amino acids. CDR3 DNA sequence: TGTGCCATCAGTGGGGGGACAGGGGAGCAGGAGACCCAGTACTTC. Its protein product is CAISGGTGEQETQYF.

This clone came up a few times. This rearrangement joins TRBV6-5 to TRBJ1-3; D is possibly TRBD1 (6 bases). Trimming took off 6 bases at V and 0 bases at J, with 12 bases between the two ends. The CDR3 loop spans 15 amino acids. Germline V CDR1 and CDR2: MNHEY, SVGAGI. The CDR3 region is CASSRGQSSGNTIYF. In DNA form, the CDR3 reads TGTGCCAGCAGCCGTGGACAGTCCTCTGGAAACACCATATATTTT.

The chain employs TRBV9 and TRBJ1-2; TRBD1 matches 7 bases. This CDR3 comprises 14 residues. V gave up 4 bases and J gave up 1 base; unmatched junction bases: 4. CDR1 is SGDLS, CDR2 YYNGEE, per germline. CDR3 nucleotides: TGTGCCAGCAGCTACCGGGACAGTAACTATGGCTACACCTTC. Its protein product is CASSYRDSNYGYTF.

This clone is classed as medium-sized. V gene TRBV4-2 combines with J gene TRBJ1-1; D is unclear. The germline gives CDR1 LGHNA, CDR2 YNFKEQ. There are 14 residues in the CDR3. V was clipped by 0 bases and J by 2 bases, with 7 bases between them. The CDR3 nucleotides are TGTGCCAGCAGCCAAGAGGAGATAAACACTGAAGCTTTCTTT. It codes for CASSQEEINTEAFF.

The chain combines TRBV5-4 with TRBJ2-7; 11 bases are shared with TRBD1. Germline V gene lookup returns CDR1 SGHNT and CDR2 YYREEE (reference sequence). The J segment lost 1 base and the V segment lost 4 bases, leaving 1 base of the junction unmatched. This CDR3 has 14 residues. The CDR3 loop is CASSRDRGSYEQYF. The CDR3 DNA reads TGTGCCAGCAGCCGGGACAGGGGGTCCTACGAGCAGTACTTC.

The V call is TRBV5-1, the J call TRBJ2-4, with TRBD2 as a possible D gene (5 bases). Trimming pared 4 bases from V and 6 bases from J, leaving 17 bases between. CDR1 is SGHRS, CDR2 YFSETQ, per germline. The CDR3 sequence is 15 residues long. CDR3 bases: TGCGCCAGCAGCCCCGAGGGTCCACATGTAAACATTCAGTACTTC. It codes for CASSPEGPHVNIQYF.

The chain joins TRBV6-1 to TRBJ1-5; a possible D gene is TRBD1 (5 bases). V dropped 1 base and J dropped 6 bases, with 13 bases sitting between them. This CDR3 comprises 15 residues. The germline CDR1 and CDR2 sequences are MNHNS and SASEGT. The CDR3 region has the DNA TGTGCCAGCAGTGAAGTCTCAGGGAATCTTCAGCCCCAGCATTTT. This encodes CASSEVSGNLQPQHF.

The rearrangement joins TRBV27 to TRBJ2-2; 9 bases map to TRBD1. CDR1 and CDR2 (germline): MNHEY, SMNVEV (reference sequence). The CDR3 totals 15 residues. Trimming at V came to 8 bases and at J to 6 bases, leaving 10 bases not matched to a gene. This chain's CDR3 is CASGPGQGYSGELFF. CDR3 bases: TGTGCCAGCGGGCCGGGACAGGGATACTCCGGGGAGCTGTTTTTT.

The gene calls are TRBV4-1 and TRBJ1-5, with D unresolved. V lost 1 base and J lost 5, with 12 bases in between. CDR3 length: 15 residues. Per the germline V gene, CDR1 is MGHRA and CDR2 is YSYEKL. Written as DNA, the CDR3 is TGCGCCAGCAGCCAAGTTGAGGGAGGTCATCAGCCCCAGCATTTT. Protein: CASSQVEGGHQPQHF.

The V gene is TRBV18, the J gene TRBJ2-7, with 12 positions matching TRBD2. CDR1 and CDR2 (germline): KGHSH, LQKENI. This CDR3 has 16 amino acids. Trimming at V came to 3 bases and at J to 4 bases, leaving 7 bases not matched to a gene. This CDR3 reads CASSPQGTSGFYEQYF. The CDR3 DNA reads as TGTGCCAGCTCACCCCAGGGGACTAGCGGGTTTTACGAGCAGTACTTC.

The chain uses TRBV9 and TRBJ2-3; 8 nucleotides align to TRBD2. In germline, CDR1 is SGDLS, CDR2 YYNGEE. V lost 4 bases to trimming and J lost 4 bases; unmatched junction nucleotides: 8. The CDR3 loop spans 15 amino acids. The CDR3 is CASSLLAEVPDTQYF. The CDR3 DNA follows: TGTGCCAGCAGCCTACTAGCGGAGGTCCCAGATACGCAGTATTTT.

The chain combines TRBV5-6 with TRBJ2-7, with 7 nucleotides matching TRBD1. J lost 0 bases, V lost 1 base, and 7 bases had no gene match. In germline, CDR1 is SGHDT, CDR2 YYEEEE. The CDR3 totals 16 residues. CDR3 nucleotides: TGTGCCAGCAGCTTGCTTACGGCAGGGGGCTCCTACGAGCAGTACTTC. Its protein product is CASSLLTAGGSYEQYF. The full variable domain, with the rest looked up from reference TRBV5-6 and TRBJ2-7, is DAGVTQSPTHLIKTRGQQVTLRCSPKSGHDTVSWYQQALGQGPQFIFQYYEEEERQRGNFPDRFSGHQFPNYSSELNVNALLLGDSALYLCASSLLTAGGSYEQYFGPGTRLTVT.